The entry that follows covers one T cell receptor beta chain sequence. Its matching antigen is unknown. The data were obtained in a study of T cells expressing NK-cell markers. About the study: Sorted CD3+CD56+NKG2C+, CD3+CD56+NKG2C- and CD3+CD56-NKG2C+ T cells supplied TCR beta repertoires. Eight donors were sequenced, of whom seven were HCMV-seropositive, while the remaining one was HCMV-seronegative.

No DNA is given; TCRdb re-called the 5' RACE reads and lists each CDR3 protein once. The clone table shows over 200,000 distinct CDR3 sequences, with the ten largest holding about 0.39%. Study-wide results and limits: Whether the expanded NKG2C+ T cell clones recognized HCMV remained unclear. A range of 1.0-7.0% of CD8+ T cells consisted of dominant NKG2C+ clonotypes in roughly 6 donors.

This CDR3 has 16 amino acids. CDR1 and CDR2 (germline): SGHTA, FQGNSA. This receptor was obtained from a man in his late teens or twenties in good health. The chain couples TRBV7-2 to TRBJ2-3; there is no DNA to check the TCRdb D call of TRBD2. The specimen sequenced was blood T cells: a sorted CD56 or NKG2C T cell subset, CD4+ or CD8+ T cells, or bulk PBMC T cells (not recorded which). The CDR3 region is CASSFPGTSGKDTQYF.